A single sample is the source of the 10 T cell receptor beta chains below, sequenced in a study of siplizumab effects on memory and regulatory T cells. Measured with immunoSEQ multiplex PCR; TCRdb has only the in-frame clones, and not every one. The sample yields 95,000 to 100,000 clones, nearly 95% seen once. Sequencing was performed on non-Treg CD4+ T cells sorted from blood. Receptors originate from a human donor in good health.

This clone has only a few counts. The CDR3: CASSRMTVNTEAFF. The CDR3 DNA follows: TGTGCCAGCTCACGGATGACGGTGAACACTGAAGCTTTCTTT. The rearrangement joins TRBV18 to TRBJ1-1, with no clear D. V was shortened by 4 bases and J by 0 bases, with 9 bases between the two germline ends. Germline values: CDR1 KGHSH, CDR2 LQKENI. CDR3 size: 14 residues.

This chain links TRBV9 with TRBJ2-5; TRBD2 agrees at 12 bases. The CDR3 consists of 16 residues. Looked up from germline, CDR1 is SGDLS and CDR2 is YYNGEE. Trimming removed 1 base from V and 5 bases from J; junction bases left unmatched: 6. The CDR3 reads CASSVLTSGSHETQYF. The CDR3 DNA is TGTGCCAGCAGCGTATTGACTAGCGGGAGCCACGAGACCCAGTACTTC.

The chain couples TRBV28 to TRBJ2-2, with no clear D. V dropped 5 bases and J dropped 15 bases, with 13 bases sitting between them. CDR1 is MDHEN, CDR2 SYDVKM, per germline. This CDR3 spans 11 amino acids. The CDR3 here is CASSSWLGVFF. Here the CDR3 DNA reads TGTGCCAGCAGTAGCTGGCTAGGAGTGTTTTTT.

The chain carries TRBV29-1 and TRBJ2-2; D unclear. The CDR3 length is 12 residues. Trimming left V 0 bases short and J 3 bases short, with 2 bases between. CDR1 is SQVTM, CDR2 ANQGSEA, per germline. The CDR3 spells CSVEEHTGELFF. In DNA, the CDR3 is TGCAGCGTTGAAGAACACACCGGGGAGCTGTTTTTT.

The rearrangement uses TRBV6-1 and TRBJ2-1; 7 nucleotides agree with TRBD2. The CDR3 totals 15 residues. Germline V CDR1 and CDR2: MNHNS, SASEGT. Unmatched junction bases numbered 7, after V lost 2 bases and J lost 6 bases. Written as DNA, the CDR3 is TGTGCCAGCAGTGAATTTGCGGGAGTAGGCAATGAGCAGTTCTTC. This encodes CASSEFAGVGNEQFF.

The chain employs TRBV11-3 and TRBJ2-7, with D perhaps TRBD1 or TRBD2 (5 bases each). The CDR3 totals 14 residues. Germline values: CDR1 SGHNT, CDR2 YENEEA. The ends were cut back, 0 bases at V and 5 bases at J, with 11 bases in the middle. The CDR3, as DNA: TGTGCCAGCAGCTTAGATGGGACGAAGGACGAGCAGTACTTC. Protein sequence: CASSLDGTKDEQYF.

This clone has just one count. The chain couples TRBV19 to TRBJ2-6; D may be TRBD2 (5 bases). The CDR3 length is 18 residues. Trimming left V 5 bases short and J 3 bases short, with 20 bases between. The V gene's germline CDR1 is LNHDA and CDR2 SQIVND (reference sequence). The CDR3 is CASSPSPSGVLGANVLTF. The DNA of the CDR3 is TGTGCCAGTAGTCCTAGCCCCTCCGGAGTGCTTGGGGCCAACGTCCTGACTTTC.

Of note for this clone: One end of the junction fails to match germline, which may point to a read error. V usage is TRBV7-7 and J usage is TRBJ2-5; D is possibly TRBD1 (6 bases). CDR1 and CDR2 from the germline V gene are SSHAT and FNYEAQ (reference sequence). The CDR3 covers 13 residues. This CDR3 is CASSSDSLETQYF. The CDR3 coding sequence is TGTGCTAGCAGCTCGGACAGTTTAGAGACCCAGTACTTC.

The rearrangement links TRBV5-6 to TRBJ2-3; D is unresolved. The CDR3 has 16 residues. Germline-derived CDR1 and CDR2 are SGHDT and YYEEEE. Between the trimmed V and J ends, which lost 0 bases and 4 bases, there was a span of 15 bases. DNA of the CDR3: TGTGCCAGCAGCTTGGATGTGGCCTTTCGGCCAGATACGCAGTATTTT. Protein: CASSLDVAFRPDTQYF.

The rearrangement links TRBV5-1 to TRBJ1-1; 11 nucleotides match TRBD1. CDR1 is SGHRS and CDR2 is YFSETQ in the germline V gene. The CDR3 is 15 amino acids. V was pared by 4 bases and J by 1 base, with 3 bases of the junction left unmatched. Here the CDR3 reads CASSAGQGGNTEAFF. In nucleotides, the CDR3 is TGCGCCAGCAGCGCGGGACAGGGGGGGAACACTGAAGCTTTCTTT.